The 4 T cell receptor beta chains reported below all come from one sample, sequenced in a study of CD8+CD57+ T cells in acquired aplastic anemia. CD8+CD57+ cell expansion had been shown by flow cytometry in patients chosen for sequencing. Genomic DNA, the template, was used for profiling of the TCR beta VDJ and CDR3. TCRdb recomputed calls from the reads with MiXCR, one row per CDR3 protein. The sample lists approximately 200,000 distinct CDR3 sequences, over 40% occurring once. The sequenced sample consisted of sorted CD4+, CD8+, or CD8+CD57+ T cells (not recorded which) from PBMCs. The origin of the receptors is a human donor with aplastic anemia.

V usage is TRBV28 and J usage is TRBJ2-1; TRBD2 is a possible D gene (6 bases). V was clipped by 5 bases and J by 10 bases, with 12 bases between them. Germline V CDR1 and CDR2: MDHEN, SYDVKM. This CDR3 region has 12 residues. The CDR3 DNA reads TGTGCCAGCAGTGTCCAAACTAGCGAGCAGTTCTTC. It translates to CASSVQTSEQFF.

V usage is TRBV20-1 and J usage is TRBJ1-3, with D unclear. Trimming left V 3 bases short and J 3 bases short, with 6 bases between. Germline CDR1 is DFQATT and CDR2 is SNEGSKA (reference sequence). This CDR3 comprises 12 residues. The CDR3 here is CSASTVGNTIYF. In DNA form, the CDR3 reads TGCAGTGCTAGTACAGTTGGAAACACCATATATTTT.

CDR3 sequence reads: CASSVGDTGGHEQFF. CDR3 bases: TGTGCCAGCAGCGTAGGGGATACAGGGGGCCATGAGCAGTTCTTC. The V gene is TRBV9, the J gene TRBJ2-1; TRBD1 agrees at 9 bases. J gave up 8 bases and V 0 bases, and 6 bases lay outside the gene matches. CDR1 SGDLS and CDR2 YYNGEE come from the germline V gene. CDR3 length: 15 residues.

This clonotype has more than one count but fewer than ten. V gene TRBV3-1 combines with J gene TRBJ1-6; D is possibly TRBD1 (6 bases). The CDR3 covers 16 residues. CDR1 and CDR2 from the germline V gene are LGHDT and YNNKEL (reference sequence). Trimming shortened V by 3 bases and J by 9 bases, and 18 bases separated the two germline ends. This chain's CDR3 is CASSQWSGDTGSPLHF. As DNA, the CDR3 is TGTGCCAGCAGCCAGTGGTCCGGGGACACGGGTTCACCCCTCCACTTT.